One and the same sample provided the 25 T cell receptor beta chains below, sequenced in a study of blood T cell repertoires in COVID-19. Method: immunoSEQ multiplex PCR; TCRdb's copy keeps in-frame clones and lacks some. The sample lists around 130,000 clones; 65% to 90% were seen once. Sequenced sample: peripheral blood. The receptors derive from a human donor in a cohort sampled during active COVID-19.

In its sample, this clone was seen a few times. This chain joins TRBV3-1 (or the pseudogene TRBV3-2) and TRBJ1-5; D unclear. The V gene's germline CDR1 is LGHDT and CDR2 YNNKEL (reference sequence). This CDR3 is built from 16 residues. The V end was cut by 2 bases, the J end by 4 bases, with 15 bases between. The CDR3 here is CASSQNPGAPNQPQHF. The CDR3 DNA reads TGTGCCAGCAGCCAAAACCCTGGAGCCCCAAATCAGCCCCAGCATTTT.

The chain recombines TRBV7-7 with TRBJ2-3; D is perhaps TRBD1 (6 bases). CDR1 SSHAT and CDR2 FNYEAQ come from the germline V gene (reference sequence). The germline V and J ends were trimmed by 7 bases and 3 bases, with 17 bases remaining between them. The length of the CDR3 is 15 residues. The CDR3 DNA reads as TGTGCCAGCACCCAAGGGGCAGGGGAGACAGATACGCAGTATTTT. Its protein is CASTQGAGETDTQYF.

This clone has just a few counts. This rearrangement joins TRBV7-9 to TRBJ2-7; TRBD2 matches at 7 bases. J was trimmed by 1 base and V by 6 bases; bases with no gene match: 3. The CDR3 extends over 13 amino acids. CDR1 is SEHNR, CDR2 FQNEAQ, per germline (reference sequence). The CDR3 is CASRAGGSYEQYF. The DNA for the CDR3 is TGTGCCAGCAGGGCCGGGGGGTCCTACGAGCAGTACTTC.

CDR3 coding DNA: TGTGCCAGCAGTTACCGGACTAGCGGGGGGGCATACGAGCAGTACTTC. The encoded protein is CASSYRTSGGAYEQYF. The chain employs TRBV6-2 or TRBV6-3 and TRBJ2-7; 15 bases map to TRBD2. J lost 4 bases, V lost 2 bases, and 3 bases had no gene match. Germline V CDR1 and CDR2: MNHEY, SVGEGT. CDR3 length: 16 amino acids.

The V and J genes are TRBV6-6 and TRBJ2-5; a weak D match, TRBD2 (7 bases). Germline loops: CDR1 MNHNY, CDR2 SVGAGI (reference sequence). This CDR3 comprises 16 residues. Trimming removed 6 bases at V and 2 bases at J, with 19 bases between. For the CDR3, the DNA is TGTGCCAGCAGCCCTGGGGGGGCCCCTGGACAAGAGACCCAGTACTTC. This codes for CASSPGGAPGQETQYF.

The rearrangement joins TRBV28 to TRBJ1-6, with TRBD1 identical over 11 bases. The CDR3 spans 17 residues. V was clipped by 6 bases and J by 0 bases; unmatched bases: 4. The germline V gene has CDR1 MDHEN and CDR2 SYDVKM. CDR3 DNA sequence: TGTGCCAGCAGACGGGGGACAGGGGGCTCCTATAATTCACCCCTCCACTTT. It yields the protein CASRRGTGGSYNSPLHF.

This rearrangement joins TRBV19 to TRBJ2-7; TRBD2 is a possible D gene (5 bases). This CDR3 has 16 residues. With 3 bases removed from V and 2 bases from J, the gap between germline ends came to 17 bases. The germline gives CDR1 LNHDA, CDR2 SQIVND (reference sequence). This CDR3 reads CASSIGVSGETYEQYF. The CDR3 DNA reads as TGTGCCAGTAGTATCGGGGTCTCGGGCGAGACCTACGAGCAGTACTTC.

This clone came up once. The chain uses TRBV4-2 and TRBJ2-2, with TRBD1 as a possible D gene (6 bases). The length of the CDR3 is 15 residues. V shed 4 bases and J shed 4 bases, with 13 bases lying between them. Germline assignment: CDR1 LGHNA and CDR2 YNFKEQ. The CDR3 protein is CASSLSPGVTGELFF. CDR3 in DNA: TGTGCCAGCAGCCTGAGTCCAGGGGTCACCGGGGAGCTGTTTTTT.

The genes are TRBV10-1 and TRBJ2-7; D is perhaps TRBD1 (5 bases). V dropped 0 bases and J dropped 6 bases, with 15 bases sitting between them. This CDR3 has 15 amino acids. Looked up from germline, CDR1 is WNHNN and CDR2 is SYGVQD (reference sequence). The CDR3 sequence is CASSESGRAVREQYF. Written as DNA, the CDR3 is TGCGCCAGCAGTGAGTCGGGCAGGGCGGTTCGCGAGCAGTACTTC.

The rearrangement uses TRBV5-1 and TRBJ2-7; possible D gene TRBD2, 5 bases. The CDR3 has 16 amino acids. Trimming cost V 0 bases and J 5 bases, with 18 bases left between them. Germline V gene lookup returns CDR1 SGHRS and CDR2 YFSETQ. The CDR3 nucleotides read TGCGCCAGCAGCTTGGCCTCGGCGGGCGGGTTGGACGAGCAGTACTTC. Encoded protein: CASSLASAGGLDEQYF.

This clone has only a few counts. The rearrangement links TRBV7-9 to TRBJ2-7, with 11 bases fitting TRBD2. CDR1 is SEHNR, CDR2 FQNEAQ, per germline (reference sequence). The CDR3 totals 14 residues. V lost 5 bases and J lost 5; bases outside the gene matches: 5. The CDR3 loop reads CASSPLAGEDEQYF. The DNA for the CDR3 is TGTGCCAGCAGCCCACTAGCGGGGGAGGACGAGCAGTACTTC.

This chain uses TRBV6-6 with TRBJ1-5; 12 bases are a match to TRBD1. The CDR3 consists of 17 residues. After removal of 6 bases from V and 3 bases from J, the junction contained 9 bases not matched to a gene. Germline loops: CDR1 MNHNY, CDR2 SVGAGI (reference sequence). The CDR3 region is CASRRWGQGADNQPQHF. Here the CDR3 DNA reads TGTGCCAGCAGGCGATGGGGACAGGGGGCAGACAATCAGCCCCAGCATTTT.

The chain employs TRBV6-2 or TRBV6-3 and TRBJ2-5, with 11 nucleotides matching TRBD2. The CDR3 extends over 14 amino acids. Losses at the gene ends were 4 bases for V and 5 bases for J; bases not matched to a gene: 3. Germline-derived CDR1 and CDR2 are MNHEY and SVGEGT. This chain's CDR3 is CASSSLAGGETQYF. CDR3 nucleotide sequence: TGTGCCAGCAGTTCCCTAGCGGGGGGTGAGACCCAGTACTTC.

The V call is TRBV7-5, the J call TRBJ1-2; the table's TRBD1 call for D was not verified on the DNA. TRBV7-5 is reported as a pseudogene. This CDR3 has 14 residues. CDR3 protein: CARTERTASYGYTF. In nucleotides, the CDR3 is TGTGCCAGAACTGAGAGGACAGCCAGCTATGGCTACACCTTC.

The chain employs TRBV5-1 and TRBJ1-1; D is undetermined. The V end was cut by 4 bases, the J end by 0 bases, with 7 bases between. There are 13 residues in the CDR3. Germline V gene sequence: CDR1 SGHRS, CDR2 YFSETQ. The CDR3 is CASSIQLNTEAFF. The CDR3 DNA reads TGCGCCAGCAGCATACAGTTGAACACTGAAGCTTTCTTT. Drawing the rest from reference TRBV5-1 and TRBJ1-1, the complete variable domain is KAGVTQTPRYLIKTRGQQVTLSCSPISGHRSVSWYQQTPGQGLQFLFEYFSETQRNKGNFPGRFSGRQFSNSRSEMNVSTLELGDSALYLCASSIQLNTEAFFGQGTRLTVV.

V is TRBV6-2 or TRBV6-3 and J is TRBJ2-3; TRBD2 aligns across 10 bases. CDR3 length equals 15 residues. V dropped 6 bases and J dropped 6; count of bases not matched to a gene: 9. CDR1 MNHEY and CDR2 SVGEGT come from the germline V gene. CDR3 in amino acids: CASSTPGLAPDTQYF. CDR3 DNA: TGTGCCAGCAGCACACCGGGACTAGCGCCGGATACGCAGTATTTT.

This rearrangement joins TRBV4-1 to TRBJ1-6, with D maybe TRBD1 (6 bases). V gave up 0 bases and J gave up 10 bases, with 19 bases separating them. The CDR3 extends over 17 amino acids. CDR1 is MGHRA, CDR2 YSYEKL, per germline. CDR3 residues: CASSQDMAGAQYSPLHF. CDR3 nucleotides: TGCGCCAGCAGCCAAGATATGGCGGGGGCACAATACTCACCCCTCCACTTT.

In nucleotides, the CDR3 is TGTGCCAGCAGTTACAGAGGGGGCTGGGATTCACCCCTCCACTTT. This encodes CASSYRGGWDSPLHF. The chain employs TRBV6-2 or TRBV6-3 and TRBJ1-6, with TRBD1 matching over 7 bases. The germline gives CDR1 MNHEY, CDR2 SVGEGT. After removal of 2 bases from V and 8 bases from J, the junction contained 6 bases not matched to a gene. The CDR3 is 15 residues long.

The chain is built from TRBV19 and TRBJ2-3; 11 nucleotides align to TRBD1. Germline V gene sequence: CDR1 LNHDA, CDR2 SQIVND (reference sequence). V lost 3 bases and J lost 8; bases outside the gene matches: 4. The CDR3 has 14 amino acids. As DNA, the CDR3 is TGTGCCAGTAGTATCGGACAGGGGGCGGGTACGCAGTATTTT. Its protein product is CASSIGQGAGTQYF.

CDR3 in amino acids: CASSWDRADQETQYF. CDR3 coding DNA: TGCGCCAGCAGCTGGGACAGGGCCGACCAAGAGACCCAGTACTTC. V is TRBV5-1 and J is TRBJ2-5, with 9 bases lining up with TRBD1. V was pared by 3 bases and J by 0 bases, with 3 bases of the junction left unmatched. In germline, CDR1 is SGHRS, CDR2 YFSETQ. This CDR3 is built from 15 residues.

J is TRBJ1-1 and V is TRBV5-1; 10 nucleotides match TRBD1. The CDR3 is 14 amino acids. Trimming took 1 base from V and 6 from J; bases not matched to a gene: 3. Germline CDR1 reads SGHRS; CDR2 reads YFSETQ. For the CDR3, the DNA is TGCGCCAGCAGCTTGTGGGACAGGGGTTCTGAAGCTTTCTTT. Protein product: CASSLWDRGSEAFF.

This clone has just a few counts. The rearrangement links TRBV7-2 to TRBJ1-2; TRBD1 matches 7 bases. The CDR3 is made up of 15 amino acids. From germline, CDR1 is SGHTA and CDR2 FQGNSA. Trimming removed 3 bases from V and 3 bases from J; junction bases left unmatched: 7. DNA for the CDR3: TGTGCCAGCAGCTTGACAGGGAGGCTAGACTATGGCTACACCTTC. Translated: CASSLTGRLDYGYTF.

The V and J genes are TRBV10-1 and TRBJ1-5; maybe TRBD1 (5 bases). The CDR3 spans 14 residues. Germline V gene lookup returns CDR1 WNHNN and CDR2 SYGVQD (reference sequence). Deletions cut 2 bases from V and 1 base from J, with 6 bases between. CDR3 DNA sequence: TGCGCCAGCAGTGAGCAGGGAAGCAATCAGCCCCAGCATTTT. Its protein is CASSEQGSNQPQHF.

This rearrangement joins TRBV14 to TRBJ2-5; 8 bases fit TRBD2. After removal of 0 bases from V and 6 bases from J, the junction contained 6 bases not matched to a gene. The CDR3 runs 15 residues. CDR1 SGHDN and CDR2 FVKESK come from the germline V gene. CDR3 in DNA: TGTGCCAGCAGCCAAGATTCGGCGGGGGGAAAGACCCAGTACTTC. The encoded protein is CASSQDSAGGKTQYF.

Ten or more counts support this clone. The chain couples TRBV11-2 to TRBJ1-1; D unresolved. The CDR3 covers 15 residues. Germline CDR1 SGHAT, CDR2 FQNNGV. V was clipped by 0 bases and J by 5 bases, with 13 bases between them. The CDR3 region has the DNA TGTGCCAGCAGCTTAGACGCGGGTATGAGAACTGAAGCTTTCTTT. It translates to CASSLDAGMRTEAFF. Variable domain in full (rest from reference TRBV11-2 and TRBJ1-1): EAGVAQSPRYKIIEKRQSVAFWCNPISGHATLYWYQQILGQGPKLLIQFQNNGVVDDSQLPKDRFSAERLKGVDSTLKIQPAKLEDSAVYLCASSLDAGMRTEAFFGQGTRLTVV.